Listed below are T cell receptor beta chains from one sample, sequenced in a study of T-cell reconstitution after alpha-beta-depleted transplantation in children. TCRdb re-derived calls from the PCR reads in MiXCR, one entry per CDR3 protein. This sample carries about 600,000 distinct CDR3 sequences, 23% of them seen once, and the ten largest clones take 13% to 15%. The sequenced sample was PBMCs, mostly from graft donor cells, obtained 360 days after TCRalphabeta/CD19-depleted stem cell transplant. The receptors were sampled from a boy in the first two years of life who had a stem cell transplant for acute myeloid leukemia, so the T cells may come from the graft donor. CDR3s include the opening cysteine and the closing phenylalanine or tryptophan. A D gene is named only where the DNA matches it firmly. A row's size may be missing; if present it is once, few, many or a size class.

cdr3_aa,cdr3_nt,d_call,clone_size,j_call,v_call
CASSLPLTSGGAGEQFF,TGTGCCAGCAGTTTGCCGCTCACTAGCGGGGGGGCCGGTGAGCAGTTCTTC,TRBD2,NA,TRBJ2-1,TRBV12-3/TRBV12-4
CAISAFVIIGIHEQYF,TGTGCCATCAGTGCTTTTGTCATCATCGGTATCCACGAGCAGTACTTC,NA,NA,TRBJ2-7,TRBV10-3
CASIEDGNEQFF,TGTGCCAGCATCGAAGATGGCAATGAGCAGTTCTTC,NA,few,TRBJ2-1,TRBV21-1
CSASGVAGGRSDTQYF,TGCAGTGCTTCTGGGGTAGCGGGGGGGAGGTCAGATACGCAGTATTTT,TRBD2,few,TRBJ2-3,TRBV20-1
CASRNSGNTGELFF,TGTGCCAGCAGAAATAGCGGGAACACCGGGGAGCTGTTTTTT,NA,NA,TRBJ2-2,TRBV6-1
CSVVRGFRWYTF,TGCAGCGTTGTCAGGGGCTTTCGGTGGTACACCTTC,NA,NA,TRBJ1-2,TRBV29-1
CASESTGVEQFF,TGTGCCAGCGAATCGACAGGGGTTGAGCAGTTCTTC,TRBD1,few,TRBJ2-1,TRBV12-3/TRBV12-4
CSARDRDSYYNEQFF,TGCAGTGCTAGAGACCGGGACTCTTACTACAATGAGCAGTTCTTC,NA,few,TRBJ2-1,TRBV20-1
CASSETTGGPNTGELFF,TGTGCCAGCAGTGAGACGACAGGGGGCCCTAACACCGGGGAGCTGTTTTTT,TRBD1,NA,TRBJ2-2,TRBV25-1
CASSEGQFPTYEQYF,TGTGCCAGCAGTGAGGGGCAGTTTCCGACCTACGAGCAGTACTTC,NA,once,TRBJ2-7,TRBV2
CATRTANTGELFF,TGTGCCACGAGGACAGCGAACACCGGGGAGCTGTTTTTT,NA,NA,TRBJ2-2,TRBV7-9
CASSPARSRRNEQFF,TGTGCCAGCAGCCCTGCGCGATCTCGGCGCAATGAGCAGTTCTTC,NA,many,TRBJ2-1,TRBV7-8
CAARNGAETQYF,TGTGCCGCAAGGAATGGGGCAGAGACCCAGTACTTC,NA,many,TRBJ2-5,TRBV6-5
CASSPRGAPTLGYGYTF,TGTGCCAGCAGTCCCCGGGGGGCCCCAACGTTGGGTTATGGCTACACCTTC,NA,many,TRBJ1-2,TRBV12-3/TRBV12-4
CASSPSRDSQETQYF,TGTGCCAGCAGCCCTAGCCGGGACAGCCAAGAGACCCAGTACTTC,TRBD1,few,TRBJ2-5,TRBV7-9
CASSLPPTSGNTDTQYF,TGCGCCAGCAGCTTGCCCCCGACTAGCGGGAACACAGATACGCAGTATTTT,TRBD2,many,TRBJ2-3,TRBV5-1
CASSPNGRTGNYGYTF,TGTGCCAGCAGCCCAAACGGGCGTACAGGGAACTATGGCTACACCTTC,NA,NA,TRBJ1-2,TRBV4-2
CASSWPTKGTDTQYF,TGTGCCAGCAGCTGGCCTACCAAGGGCACAGATACGCAGTATTTT,NA,many,TRBJ2-3,TRBV11-2
CASSPGTSGDQETQYF,TGTGCCAGCAGCCCCGGGACTAGCGGGGATCAAGAGACCCAGTACTTC,TRBD2,many,TRBJ2-5,TRBV4-2
CSARERTANEKLFF,TGCAGTGCTAGAGAACGGACCGCTAATGAAAAACTGTTTTTT,NA,NA,TRBJ1-4,TRBV20-1
CASSRRGLGYEQYF,TGTGCCAGCAGCAGAAGAGGGTTGGGATACGAGCAGTACTTC,NA,few,TRBJ2-7,TRBV21-1
CASSPERATMGTQYF,TGTGCCAGCAGTCCCGAGCGGGCCACTATGGGGACCCAGTACTTC,NA,many,TRBJ2-5,TRBV6-5
CASSVGRVAYGYTF,TGTGCCAGCAGCGTAGGGCGGGTCGCCTATGGCTACACCTTC,NA,few,TRBJ1-2,TRBV7-8
CSALSGGGTDTQYF,TGCAGTGCTTTGAGCGGGGGGGGTACAGATACGCAGTATTTT,TRBD2,NA,TRBJ2-3,TRBV20-1
CASSFSNTGDTQYF,TGCGCCAGCAGCTTTTCCAATACAGGGGATACGCAGTATTTT,NA,many,TRBJ2-3,TRBV5-1
CASSLYRGQENTIYF,TGTGCCAGCAGTTTATACAGGGGGCAGGAAAACACCATATATTTT,TRBD1,NA,TRBJ1-3,TRBV12-3/TRBV12-4
CASSVDPGRIMANYGYTF,TGTGCCAGCAGCGTAGACCCGGGACGGATAATGGCTAACTATGGCTACACCTTC,NA,NA,TRBJ1-2,TRBV9
CASSSGTSVYNEQFF,TGTGCCAGCAGCTCCGGGACGTCGGTCTACAATGAGCAGTTCTTC,NA,few,TRBJ2-1,TRBV7-2
CAISDSPNTGELFF,TGTGCCATCAGTGACAGTCCGAACACCGGGGAGCTGTTTTTT,NA,few,TRBJ2-2,TRBV10-3
CASSFGAGGPYEQFF,TGTGCCAGCAGTTTCGGGGCGGGGGGGCCCTATGAGCAGTTCTTC,TRBD2,many,TRBJ2-1,TRBV12-3/TRBV12-4
CASSRLTSGGYNEQFF,TGCGCCAGCAGCCGTCTTACTAGCGGGGGCTACAATGAGCAGTTCTTC,TRBD2,few,TRBJ2-1,TRBV4-1
CSARDLIGGAYEQYF,TGCAGTGCTAGAGATCTCATCGGGGGGGCTTACGAGCAGTACTTC,TRBD2,NA,TRBJ2-7,TRBV20-1
CASSPLTDPGETQYF,TGCGCCAGCAGCCCGCTCACGGATCCGGGGGAGACCCAGTACTTC,NA,NA,TRBJ2-5,TRBV5-1
CASSSDTYTEAFF,TGTGCCAGCAGCAGTGACACGTACACTGAAGCTTTCTTT,NA,NA,TRBJ1-1,TRBV12-3/TRBV12-4
CSAITGGESDTQYF,TGCAGTGCTATTACAGGGGGCGAATCAGATACGCAGTATTTT,TRBD1,few,TRBJ2-3,TRBV20-1
CASSDLDPDTQYF,TGTGCCAGCAGTGATCTGGACCCAGATACGCAGTATTTT,NA,few,TRBJ2-3,TRBV28
CATSRAMGAGQFF,TGTGCCACCAGCAGAGCCATGGGTGCCGGGCAGTTCTTC,NA,NA,TRBJ2-1,TRBV15
CSARNGRDGYTF,TGCAGTGCTAGAAATGGAAGGGATGGCTACACCTTC,NA,once,TRBJ1-2,TRBV20-1
CACSQGRPTVAKNIQYF,TGTGCCTGCAGCCAAGGAAGGCCGACGGTAGCCAAAAACATTCAGTACTTC,NA,NA,TRBJ2-4,TRBV16
CASSSTRQQGAITEAFF,TGCGCCAGCAGCTCCACACGTCAACAGGGGGCTATCACTGAAGCTTTCTTT,TRBD1,NA,TRBJ1-1,TRBV5-1
CASSLNEGTGLIDEQFF,TGTGCCAGCAGCTTAAATGAGGGCACAGGGCTTATCGATGAGCAGTTCTTC,NA,NA,TRBJ2-1,TRBV7-6